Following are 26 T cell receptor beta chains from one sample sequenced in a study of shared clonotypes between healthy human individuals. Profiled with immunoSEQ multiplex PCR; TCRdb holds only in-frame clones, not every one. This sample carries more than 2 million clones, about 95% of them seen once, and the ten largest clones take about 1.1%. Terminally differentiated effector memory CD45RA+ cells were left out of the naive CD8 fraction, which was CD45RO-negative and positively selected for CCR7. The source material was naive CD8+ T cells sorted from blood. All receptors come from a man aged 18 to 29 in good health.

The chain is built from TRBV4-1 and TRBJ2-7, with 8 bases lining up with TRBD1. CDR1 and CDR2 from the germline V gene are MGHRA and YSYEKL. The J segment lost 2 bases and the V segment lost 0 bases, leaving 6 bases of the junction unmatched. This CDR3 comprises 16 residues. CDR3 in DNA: TGCGCCAGCAGCCAAGAAAGGACAGGGATTACCTACGAGCAGTACTTC. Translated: CASSQERTGITYEQYF.

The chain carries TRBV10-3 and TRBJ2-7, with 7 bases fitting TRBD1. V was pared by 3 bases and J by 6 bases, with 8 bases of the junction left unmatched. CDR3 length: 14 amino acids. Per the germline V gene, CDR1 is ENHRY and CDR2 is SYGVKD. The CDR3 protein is CAISEEGAGGEQYF. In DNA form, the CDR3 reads TGTGCCATCAGTGAAGAGGGGGCTGGAGGCGAGCAGTACTTC.

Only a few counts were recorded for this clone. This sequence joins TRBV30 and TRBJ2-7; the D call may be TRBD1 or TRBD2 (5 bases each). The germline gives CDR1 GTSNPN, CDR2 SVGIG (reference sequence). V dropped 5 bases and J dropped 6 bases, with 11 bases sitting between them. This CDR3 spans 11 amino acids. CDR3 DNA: TGTGCCTGGGGGGGACCTATCGAGCAGTACTTC. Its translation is CAWGGPIEQYF.

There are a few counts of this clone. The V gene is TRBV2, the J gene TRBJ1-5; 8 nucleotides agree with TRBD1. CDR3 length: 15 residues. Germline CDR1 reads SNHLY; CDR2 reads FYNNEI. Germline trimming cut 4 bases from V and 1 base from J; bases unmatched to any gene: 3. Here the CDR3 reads CASSGTGTSNQPQHF. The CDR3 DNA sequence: TGTGCCAGCAGTGGGACAGGGACAAGCAATCAGCCCCAGCATTTT.

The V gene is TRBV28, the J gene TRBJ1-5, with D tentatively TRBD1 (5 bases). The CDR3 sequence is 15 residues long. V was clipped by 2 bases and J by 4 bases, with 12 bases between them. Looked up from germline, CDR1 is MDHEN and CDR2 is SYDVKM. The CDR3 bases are TGTGCCAGCAGTTTAAAAGGGGTCGGGAATCAGCCCCAGCATTTT. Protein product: CASSLKGVGNQPQHF.

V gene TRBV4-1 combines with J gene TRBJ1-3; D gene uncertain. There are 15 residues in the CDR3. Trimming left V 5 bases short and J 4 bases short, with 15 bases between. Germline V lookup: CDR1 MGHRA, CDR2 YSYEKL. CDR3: CASSSLWLAGNTIYF. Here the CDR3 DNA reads TGCGCCAGCAGCTCGCTATGGCTGGCAGGAAACACCATATATTTT.

CDR3 sequence: CASSYSAGGRNEQFF. DNA for the CDR3: TGTGCCAGCAGTTACTCAGCCGGGGGACGCAATGAGCAGTTCTTC. This chain joins TRBV6-5 and TRBJ2-1, with D tentatively TRBD2 (6 bases). V lost 0 bases to trimming and J lost 6 bases, with 12 bases between them. The CDR3 loop spans 15 amino acids. Germline CDR1 is MNHEY and CDR2 is SVGAGI.

The CDR3 is CSIAHNEQFF. The CDR3 nucleotides read TGCAGCATAGCCCACAATGAGCAGTTCTTC. The V and J genes are TRBV20-1 and TRBJ2-1; D is uncertain. CDR1 is DFQATT and CDR2 is SNEGSKA in the germline V gene (reference sequence). CDR3 length equals 10 residues.

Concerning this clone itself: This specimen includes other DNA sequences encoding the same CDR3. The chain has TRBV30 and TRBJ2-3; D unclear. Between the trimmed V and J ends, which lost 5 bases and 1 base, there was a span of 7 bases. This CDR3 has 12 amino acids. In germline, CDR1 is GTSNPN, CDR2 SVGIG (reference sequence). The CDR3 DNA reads TGTGCCTGGGGTGCGGGCACAGATACGCAGTATTTT. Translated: CAWGAGTDTQYF.

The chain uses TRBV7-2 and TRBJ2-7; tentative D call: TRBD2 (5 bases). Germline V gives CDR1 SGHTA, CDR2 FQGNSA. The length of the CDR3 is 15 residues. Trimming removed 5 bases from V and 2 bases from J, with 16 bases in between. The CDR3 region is CASSEAGVLTYEQYF. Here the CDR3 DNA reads TGTGCCAGCAGCGAAGCCGGGGTATTAACCTACGAGCAGTACTTC.

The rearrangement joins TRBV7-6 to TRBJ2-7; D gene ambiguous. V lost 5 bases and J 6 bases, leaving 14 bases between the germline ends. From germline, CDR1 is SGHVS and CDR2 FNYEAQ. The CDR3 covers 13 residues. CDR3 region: CASSAGVVGEQYF. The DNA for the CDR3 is TGTGCCAGCAGCGCCGGAGTAGTCGGCGAGCAGTACTTC.

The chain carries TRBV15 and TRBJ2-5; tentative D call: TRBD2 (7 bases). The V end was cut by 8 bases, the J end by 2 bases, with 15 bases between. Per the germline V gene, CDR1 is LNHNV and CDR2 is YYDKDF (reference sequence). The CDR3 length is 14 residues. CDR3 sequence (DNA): TGTGCCACCCAAAGGGCGGGGGCACAAGAGACCCAGTACTTC. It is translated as CATQRAGAQETQYF. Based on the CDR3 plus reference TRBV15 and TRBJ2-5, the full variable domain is DAMVIQNPRYQVTQFGKPVTLSCSQTLNHNVMYWYQQKSSQAPKLLFHYYDKDFNNEADTPDNFQSRRPNTSFCFLDIRSPGLGDTAMYLCATQRAGAQETQYFGPGTRLLVL.

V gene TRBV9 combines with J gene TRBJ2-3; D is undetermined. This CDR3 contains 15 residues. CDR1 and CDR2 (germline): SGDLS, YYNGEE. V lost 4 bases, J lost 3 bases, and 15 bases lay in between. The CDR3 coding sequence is TGTGCCAGCAGCCTGGGCCCAGCCCCGACAGATACGCAGTATTTT. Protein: CASSLGPAPTDTQYF.

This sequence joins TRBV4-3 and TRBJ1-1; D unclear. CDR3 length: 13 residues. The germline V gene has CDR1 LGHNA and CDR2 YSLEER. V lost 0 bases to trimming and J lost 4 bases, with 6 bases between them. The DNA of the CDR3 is TGCGCCAGCAGCCAAGAGATGGTCACTGAAGCTTTCTTT. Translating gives CASSQEMVTEAFF.

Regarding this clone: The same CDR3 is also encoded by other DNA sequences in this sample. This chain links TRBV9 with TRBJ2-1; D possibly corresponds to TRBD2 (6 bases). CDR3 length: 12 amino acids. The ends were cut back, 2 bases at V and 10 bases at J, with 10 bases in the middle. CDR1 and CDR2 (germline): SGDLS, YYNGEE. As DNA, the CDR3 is TGTGCCAGCAGCGTGGAGGGTGGGGAGCAGTTCTTC. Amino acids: CASSVEGGEQFF.

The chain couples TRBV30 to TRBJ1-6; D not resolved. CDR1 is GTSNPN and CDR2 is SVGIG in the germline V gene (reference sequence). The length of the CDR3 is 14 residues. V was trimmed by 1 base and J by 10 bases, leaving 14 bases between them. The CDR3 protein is CAWSGGTWGSPLHF. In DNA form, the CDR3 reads TGTGCCTGGAGTGGGGGAACTTGGGGATCACCCCTCCACTTT.

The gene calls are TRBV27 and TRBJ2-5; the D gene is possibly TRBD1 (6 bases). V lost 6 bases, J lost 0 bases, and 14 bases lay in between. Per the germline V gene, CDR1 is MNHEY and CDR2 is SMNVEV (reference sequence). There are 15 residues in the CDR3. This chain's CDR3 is CASRRTVLDQETQYF. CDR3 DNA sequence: TGTGCCAGCAGAAGGACAGTATTAGACCAAGAGACCCAGTACTTC.

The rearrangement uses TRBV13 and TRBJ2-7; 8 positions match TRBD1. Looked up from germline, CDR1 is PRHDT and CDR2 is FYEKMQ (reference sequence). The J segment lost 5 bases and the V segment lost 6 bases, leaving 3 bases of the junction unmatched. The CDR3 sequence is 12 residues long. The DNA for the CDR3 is TGTGCCAGCAGTATGACAGGGGACGAGCAGTACTTC. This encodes CASSMTGDEQYF. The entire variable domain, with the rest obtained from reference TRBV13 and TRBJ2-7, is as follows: AAGVIQSPRHLIKEKRETATLKCYPIPRHDTVYWYQQGPGQDPQFLISFYEKMQSDKGSIPDRFSAQQFSDYHSELNMSSLELGDSALYFCASSMTGDEQYFGPGTRLTVT.

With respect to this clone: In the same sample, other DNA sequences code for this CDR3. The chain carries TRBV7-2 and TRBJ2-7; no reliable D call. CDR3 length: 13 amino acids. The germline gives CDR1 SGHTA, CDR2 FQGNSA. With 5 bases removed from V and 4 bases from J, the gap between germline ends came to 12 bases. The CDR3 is CASSLGLGYEQYF. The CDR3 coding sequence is TGTGCCAGCAGCCTAGGGTTGGGGTACGAGCAGTACTTC.

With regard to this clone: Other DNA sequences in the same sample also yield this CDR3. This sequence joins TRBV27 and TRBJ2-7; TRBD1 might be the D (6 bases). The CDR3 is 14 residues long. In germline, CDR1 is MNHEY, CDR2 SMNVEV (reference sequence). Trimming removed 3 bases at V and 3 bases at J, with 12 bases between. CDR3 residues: CASSFLGAVYEQYF. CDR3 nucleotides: TGTGCCAGCAGTTTTCTGGGGGCGGTCTACGAGCAGTACTTC.

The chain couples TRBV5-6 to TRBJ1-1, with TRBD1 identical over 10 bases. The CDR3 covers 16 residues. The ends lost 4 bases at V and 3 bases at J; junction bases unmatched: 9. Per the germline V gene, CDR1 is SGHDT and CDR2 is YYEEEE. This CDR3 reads CASSMYRDRGDTEAFF. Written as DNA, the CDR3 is TGTGCCAGCAGCATGTACCGGGACAGGGGAGACACTGAAGCTTTCTTT.

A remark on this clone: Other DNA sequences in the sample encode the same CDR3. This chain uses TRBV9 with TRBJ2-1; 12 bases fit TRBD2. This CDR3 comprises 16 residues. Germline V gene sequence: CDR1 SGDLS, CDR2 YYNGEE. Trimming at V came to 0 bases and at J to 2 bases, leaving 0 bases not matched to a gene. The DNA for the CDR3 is TGTGCCAGCAGCGTAGGACTAGCGGGGGCCTACAATGAGCAGTTCTTC. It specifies CASSVGLAGAYNEQFF.

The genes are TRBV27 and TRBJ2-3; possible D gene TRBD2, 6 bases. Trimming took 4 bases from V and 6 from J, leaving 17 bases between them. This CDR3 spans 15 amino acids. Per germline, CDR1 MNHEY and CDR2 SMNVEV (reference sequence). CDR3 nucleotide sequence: TGTGCCAGCAGTTCACGACTAGAGGTCCCCGATACGCAGTATTTT. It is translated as CASSSRLEVPDTQYF.

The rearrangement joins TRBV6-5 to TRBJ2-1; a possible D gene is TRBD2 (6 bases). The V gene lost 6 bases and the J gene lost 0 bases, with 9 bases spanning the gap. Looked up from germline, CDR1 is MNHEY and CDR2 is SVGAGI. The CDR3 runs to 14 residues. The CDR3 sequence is CASRDGSSYNEQFF. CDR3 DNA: TGTGCCAGCAGAGACGGGAGCTCCTACAATGAGCAGTTCTTC.

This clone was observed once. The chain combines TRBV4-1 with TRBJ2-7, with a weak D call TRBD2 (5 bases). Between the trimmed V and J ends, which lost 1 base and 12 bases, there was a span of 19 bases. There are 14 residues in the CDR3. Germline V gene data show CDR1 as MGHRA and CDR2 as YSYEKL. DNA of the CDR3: TGCGCCAGCAGCCAAGTCCTGGGCTCCCCGGAGGCGTACTTC. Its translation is CASSQVLGSPEAYF.

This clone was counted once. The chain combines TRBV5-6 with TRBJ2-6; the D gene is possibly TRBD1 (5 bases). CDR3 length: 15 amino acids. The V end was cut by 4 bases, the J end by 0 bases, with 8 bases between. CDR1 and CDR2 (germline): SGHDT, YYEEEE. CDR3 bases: TGTGCCAGCAGCACCCAGGGCTCTGGGGCCAACGTCCTGACTTTC. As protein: CASSTQGSGANVLTF.